Listed below are T cell receptor beta chains from one sample, sequenced in a study of cytomegalovirus exposure and HLA in healthy donors. Using immunoSEQ multiplex PCR, the repertoire was profiled, and TCRdb retains in-frame clones only, with some absent. Here the sample spans some 140,000 clones, 70% to 85% being singletons. The source material was PBMCs. These TCRs come from a man in his forties in good health and CMV-seropositive. The CDR3 runs from the conserved cysteine through the conserved F or W. The D gene is left open where the match is weak.

v_call	cdr3_length	j_call	d_call	cdr3_aa
TRBV6-5	12	TRBJ1-2	NA	CASSYSGGSDTF
TRBV9	14	TRBJ1-3	NA	CASSVETGRTTIYF
TRBV7-9	13	TRBJ2-5	NA	CASSLNTGETQYF
TRBV21-1	13	TRBJ2-1	NA	CASSPRQGSEQFF
TRBV5-6	15	TRBJ2-1	TRBD1	CASSIGQGAYNEQFF
TRBV28	15	TRBJ2-2	TRBD2	CASSLGTSKIGELFF
TRBV9	15	TRBJ2-1	TRBD2	CASSVGLAGGLVQFF
TRBV28	16	TRBJ1-3	NA	CASSQTGRGSGNTIYF
TRBV10-3	18	TRBJ2-3	TRBD2	CAISVPLAGGPSTDTQYF
TRBV7-6	16	TRBJ2-3	NA	CASSSGVGHTADTQYF
TRBV27	11	TRBJ1-2	NA	CASWGFYGYTF
TRBV28	15	TRBJ1-2	NA	CASSSARVLSYGYTF
TRBV5-1	15	TRBJ1-2	TRBD1	CASSFDKGASYGYTF
TRBV5-1	14	TRBJ2-2	NA	CASSLTRGTGELFF
TRBV28	14	NA	NA	CASRDLRGQNEQYF
TRBV7-2	16	TRBJ2-7	NA	CASSSGGGSFPREQYF
TRBV6-5	13	TRBJ2-7	NA	CASRLGQPYEQYF
TRBV30	14	TRBJ1-5	NA	CAWALGQFNQPQHF
TRBV5-6	11	TRBJ2-3	NA	CASSSGQWQYF
TRBV2	17	TRBJ2-7	TRBD2	CASSEGGEASGTYEQYF
TRBV4-2	17	TRBJ2-3	TRBD2	CASSQVTAGGGTDTQYF
TRBV28	14	TRBJ1-2	TRBD1	CASRQDRVVRGYTF
TRBV28	15	TRBJ2-7	NA	CASSPQTGGDYEQYF
TRBV9	15	TRBJ2-7	TRBD1	CASSVSGTGDYEQYF
TRBV2	13	TRBJ2-3	TRBD2	CASRRGVTDTQYF
TRBV18	15	TRBJ1-1	NA	CASSISRPGDTEAFF
TRBV7-9	13	TRBJ1-2	NA	CASSLGDYYGYTF
TRBV5-4	16	TRBJ2-3	TRBD1	CASSPAGGISTDTQYF
TRBV2	15	TRBJ2-1	TRBD1	CASSELGTEYNEQFF
TRBV10-3	16	TRBJ2-3	NA	CAISESTGRGTDTQYF
TRBV10-3	18	TRBJ1-1	TRBD1	CAISERSGTGDLNTEAFF
TRBV5-6	13	TRBJ1-1	NA	CASSFVRGDEAFF